Each of the 30 T cell receptor beta chains below was sequenced from the same sample in a study of cytomegalovirus exposure and HLA in healthy donors (dated by TCRdb to 2016 to 2017). The library was generated by the immunoSEQ multiplex PCR assay. For the multiplex PCR, a mixture combining 60 forward primers for TCR Vbeta segments and 13 reverse primers for TCR Jbeta segments was used. Here the immuneACCESS table is served through TCRdb, limited to in-frame sequences with V and J called. Missing clones are a known gap in these copies; in checked studies unresolved V genes cover under half, and the rest lacks a known reason. A total of approximately 110,000 clones appear in this sample, approximately 79% of them only once. Over 3% of the sample is held by the ten biggest clonotypes. The sample comprised PBMCs. The receptors shown here come from a woman between 40 and 50 years old in good health and CMV-seronegative.

This clone was counted a single time. This chain joins TRBV30 and TRBJ2-1, with 8 bases matching TRBD2. Looked up from germline, CDR1 is GTSNPN and CDR2 is SVGIG (reference sequence). This CDR3 is 19 amino acids long. V was clipped by 2 bases and J by 1 base; unmatched bases: 16. The CDR3 is CAWSRGLAGGGGSYNEQFF. CDR3 sequence (DNA): TGTGCCTGGAGTCGGGGGCTAGCGGGCGGCGGCGGGTCCTACAATGAGCAGTTCTTC. Full variable domain (missing parts from reference TRBV30 and TRBJ2-1): SQTIHQWPATLVQPVGSPLSLECTVEGTSNPNLYWYRQAAGRGLQLLFYSVGIGQISSEVPQNLSASRPQDRQFILSSKKLLLSDSGFYLCAWSRGLAGGGGSYNEQFFGPGTRLTVL.

V is TRBV9 and J is TRBJ1-4; unclear D gene. The CDR3 sequence is 16 residues long. Trimming removed 0 bases at V and 0 bases at J, with 9 bases between. Germline assignment: CDR1 SGDLS and CDR2 YYNGEE. The CDR3 DNA follows: TGTGCCAGCAGCGTAGACCAGTTTGCAACTAATGAAAAACTGTTTTTT. It translates to CASSVDQFATNEKLFF.

This chain connects TRBV5-1 to TRBJ1-2; TRBD1 agrees at 10 bases. The CDR3 is 14 residues long. CDR1 is SGHRS, CDR2 YFSETQ, per germline. V shed 2 bases and J 10 bases; nucleotides not matched to a gene: 8. Here the CDR3 reads CASSFTGQGGDYTF. CDR3 DNA: TGCGCCAGCAGCTTTACTGGACAGGGGGGAGACTACACCTTC.

The V gene is TRBV2, the J gene TRBJ2-3; 8 bases match TRBD2. This CDR3 has 14 residues. Germline values: CDR1 SNHLY, CDR2 FYNNEI. Losses at the gene ends were 5 bases for V and 6 bases for J; bases not matched to a gene: 7. CDR3 in DNA: TGTGCCAGCAGTACATCAGCGGGGGACGATACGCAGTATTTT. Its translation: CASSTSAGDDTQYF. Full variable domain (missing parts from reference TRBV2 and TRBJ2-3): EPEVTQTPSHQVTQMGQEVILRCVPISNHLYFYWYRQILGQKVEFLVSFYNNEISEKSEIFDDQFSVERPDGSNFTLKIRSTKLEDSAMYFCASSTSAGDDTQYFGPGTRLTVL.

This clone was counted a few times. The V gene is TRBV29-1, the J gene TRBJ2-4, with 7 bases aligning to TRBD2. CDR3 length: 13 amino acids. CDR1 SQVTM and CDR2 ANQGSEA come from the germline V gene. Trimming cost V 4 bases and J 2 bases; bases outside gene matches: 2. CDR3 sequence reads: CSVAGTTKNIQYF. The CDR3 nucleotides read TGCAGCGTTGCCGGGACTACCAAAAACATTCAGTACTTC.

This clone has just a few counts. The rearrangement joins TRBV19 to TRBJ2-1; TRBD1 is a possible D gene (6 bases). V was cut by 1 base and J by 8 bases, with 15 bases left in between. The germline gives CDR1 LNHDA, CDR2 SQIVND (reference sequence). There are 15 residues in the CDR3. The CDR3 is CASSIGGGPPDEQFF. The CDR3 DNA is TGTGCCAGTAGTATAGGTGGGGGCCCCCCTGATGAGCAGTTCTTC.

The chain combines TRBV27 with TRBJ1-5, with D possibly TRBD1 on 5 matching bases. Germline CDR1 reads MNHEY; CDR2 reads SMNVEV (reference sequence). V dropped 5 bases and J dropped 3 bases, with 14 bases sitting between them. The CDR3 is 15 residues long. The CDR3 spells CASSPHRNSNQPQHF. In DNA, the CDR3 is TGTGCCAGCAGTCCACACAGGAATTCCAATCAGCCCCAGCATTTT.

The gene calls are TRBV9 and TRBJ2-1; 9 nucleotides align to TRBD2. CDR1 and CDR2 from the germline V gene are SGDLS and YYNGEE. Germline trimming cut 0 bases from V and 15 bases from J; bases unmatched to any gene: 7. The CDR3 has 13 residues. The CDR3 loop is CASSVAAGGERFF. The DNA of the CDR3 is TGTGCCAGCAGCGTAGCGGCGGGGGGGGAACGGTTCTTC.

The CDR3 sequence: CSARDLLEQYF. The CDR3 DNA is TGCAGTGCTAGAGATCTATTGGAGCAGTACTTC. The chain has TRBV20-1 and TRBJ2-7; D gene ambiguous. V dropped 0 bases and J dropped 7 bases, with 7 bases sitting between them. The CDR3 has 11 residues. In germline, CDR1 is DFQATT, CDR2 SNEGSKA (reference sequence).

The V gene is TRBV27, the J gene TRBJ1-6, with 8 bases aligning to TRBD1. The CDR3 extends over 14 amino acids. Germline assignment: CDR1 MNHEY and CDR2 SMNVEV (reference sequence). V was pared by 3 bases and J by 13 bases, with 8 bases of the junction left unmatched. The CDR3 is CASSFGQGSRPLHF. CDR3 in DNA: TGTGCCAGCAGTTTTGGACAGGGAAGCAGGCCCCTCCACTTT.

The rearrangement uses TRBV5-1 and TRBJ2-1, with a tentative D call TRBD2 (5 bases). This CDR3 is 15 amino acids long. Germline loops: CDR1 SGHRS, CDR2 YFSETQ. Trimming shortened V by 4 bases and J by 3 bases, and 14 bases separated the two germline ends. The DNA of the CDR3 is TGCGCCAGCAGCCAGGACTTCGGTGGCTACAATGAGCAGTTCTTC. Amino acid sequence: CASSQDFGGYNEQFF.

The genes are TRBV6-5 and TRBJ2-7, with 10 bases lining up with TRBD1. Germline loops: CDR1 MNHEY, CDR2 SVGAGI. The V gene end was trimmed by 4 bases and the J gene end by 3 bases; junction bases not matched to a gene: 6. The CDR3 length is 15 residues. CDR3 amino acids: CASSSPRTGGYEQYF. CDR3 coding DNA: TGTGCCAGCAGTTCCCCACGGACAGGGGGCTACGAGCAGTACTTC.

This chain links TRBV19 with TRBJ2-7, with 7 bases matching TRBD2. V gave up 5 bases and J gave up 4 bases; unmatched junction bases: 11. Germline CDR1 reads LNHDA; CDR2 reads SQIVND (reference sequence). The CDR3 sequence is 15 residues long. CDR3 coding DNA: TGTGCCAGTAGTTTGTCCGGGCTGGGACTATACGAGCAGTACTTC. Translation: CASSLSGLGLYEQYF.

The V gene is TRBV9, the J gene TRBJ1-1; D gene uncertain. V lost 0 bases and J lost 0, with 9 bases in between. The CDR3 runs to 15 residues. Germline-derived CDR1 and CDR2 are SGDLS and YYNGEE. DNA for the CDR3: TGTGCCAGCAGCGTAGGGGCGGGGATGAACACTGAAGCTTTCTTT. Its protein product is CASSVGAGMNTEAFF. Full variable domain (remainder filled in from reference TRBV9 and TRBJ1-1): DSGVTQTPKHLITATGQRVTLRCSPRSGDLSVYWYQQSLDQGLQFLIQYYNGEERAKGNILERFSAQQFPDLHSELNLSSLELGDSALYFCASSVGAGMNTEAFFGQGTRLTVV.

The V call is TRBV5-4, the J call TRBJ1-1, with TRBD1 matching 9 bases. CDR1 is SGHNT, CDR2 YYREEE, per germline (reference sequence). This CDR3 is built from 15 residues. Trimming at V came to 3 bases and at J to 7 bases, leaving 10 bases not matched to a gene. The DNA of the CDR3 is TGTGCCAGCAGCTACGGCTGGACAGGGGAGGGTGAAGCTTTCTTT. Protein product: CASSYGWTGEGEAFF.

V usage is TRBV7-2 and J usage is TRBJ2-2; D gene uncertain. The CDR3 is 12 residues long. The germline gives CDR1 SGHTA, CDR2 FQGNSA. Trimming cost V 6 bases and J 2 bases, with 4 bases left between them. The chain's CDR3 is CASRLNTGELFF. Written as DNA, the CDR3 is TGTGCCAGCAGACTCAACACCGGGGAGCTGTTTTTT. The whole variable domain, filled in from reference TRBV7-2 and TRBJ2-2, reads GAGVSQSPSNKVTEKGKDVELRCDPISGHTALYWYRQSLGQGLEFLIYFQGNSAPDKSGLPSDRFSAERTGGSVSTLTIQRTQQEDSAVYLCASRLNTGELFFGEGSRLTVL.

The gene calls are TRBV7-7 and TRBJ1-3, with D unresolved. The CDR3 totals 15 residues. CDR1 is SSHAT, CDR2 FNYEAQ, per germline (reference sequence). V gave up 5 bases and J gave up 0 bases, with 11 bases separating them. The CDR3 region is CASSPGESSGNTIYF. Written as DNA, the CDR3 is TGTGCCAGCAGCCCGGGAGAGAGCTCTGGAAACACCATATATTTT.

This clone occurred once. V gene TRBV28 combines with J gene TRBJ2-2, with TRBD1 matching 10 bases. Unmatched junction bases numbered 4, after V lost 5 bases and J lost 4 bases. This CDR3 comprises 15 residues. Per the germline V gene, CDR1 is MDHEN and CDR2 is SYDVKM. CDR3 sequence: CASSKRTGGTGELFF. CDR3 bases: TGTGCCAGCAGTAAGAGGACAGGGGGCACCGGGGAGCTGTTTTTT. Based on the CDR3 plus reference TRBV28 and TRBJ2-2, the full variable domain is DVKVTQSSRYLVKRTGEKVFLECVQDMDHENMFWYRQDPGLGLRLIYFSYDVKMKEKGDIPEGYSVSREKKERFSLILESASTNQTSMYLCASSKRTGGTGELFFGEGSRLTVL.

This chain joins TRBV19 and TRBJ1-1; no reliable D call. There are 13 residues in the CDR3. Germline CDR1 LNHDA, CDR2 SQIVND (reference sequence). Trimming removed 4 bases from V and 1 base from J, with 7 bases in between. This CDR3 is CASSNTPNTEAFF. CDR3 in DNA: TGTGCCAGTAGTAATACACCGAACACTGAAGCTTTCTTT.

This rearrangement joins TRBV19 to TRBJ1-2; 10 nucleotides agree with TRBD1. V lost 4 bases and J lost 1; bases outside the gene matches: 12. CDR3 size: 18 residues. The germline gives CDR1 LNHDA, CDR2 SQIVND (reference sequence). CDR3 sequence: CASSTPLGTGAVNYGYTF. DNA of the CDR3: TGTGCCAGTAGTACCCCCCTCGGGACAGGGGCTGTTAACTATGGCTACACCTTC.

The chain couples TRBV9 to TRBJ2-5, with unresolved D. The V gene lost 3 bases and the J gene lost 2 bases, with 11 bases spanning the gap. The CDR3 has 14 residues. CDR1 is SGDLS and CDR2 is YYNGEE in the germline V gene. CDR3 protein: CASSAFLSQETQYF. CDR3 DNA sequence: TGTGCCAGCAGCGCCTTTCTAAGTCAAGAGACCCAGTACTTC.

The genes are TRBV7-6 and TRBJ2-5, with TRBD1 identical over 7 bases. The CDR3 length is 16 residues. V lost 8 bases, J lost 0 bases, and 12 bases stayed unmatched. Germline V gives CDR1 SGHVS, CDR2 FNYEAQ. CDR3 in DNA: TGTGCCAGCGGTTCAGGGGGTAGGCTATACCAAGAGACCCAGTACTTC. Protein sequence: CASGSGGRLYQETQYF.

The V call is TRBV9, the J call TRBJ2-1; 9 bases are shared with TRBD1. CDR3 length: 16 residues. Per the germline V gene, CDR1 is SGDLS and CDR2 is YYNGEE. Unmatched junction bases numbered 4, after V lost 3 bases and J lost 0 bases. This chain's CDR3 is CASSAGQGNSYNEQFF. The CDR3 coding sequence is TGTGCCAGCAGCGCAGGACAGGGGAACTCCTACAATGAGCAGTTCTTC. Variable domain in full (rest from reference TRBV9 and TRBJ2-1): DSGVTQTPKHLITATGQRVTLRCSPRSGDLSVYWYQQSLDQGLQFLIQYYNGEERAKGNILERFSAQQFPDLHSELNLSSLELGDSALYFCASSAGQGNSYNEQFFGPGTRLTVL.

The rearrangement joins TRBV7-2 to TRBJ2-7; 10 bases are shared with TRBD1. This CDR3 comprises 14 residues. After removal of 1 base from V and 6 bases from J, the junction contained 3 bases not matched to a gene. The germline CDR1 and CDR2 sequences are SGHTA and FQGNSA. The CDR3 region has the DNA TGTGCCAGCAGCTTAGGGGGGACAGGGGCCGAGCAGTACTTC. Amino acid sequence: CASSLGGTGAEQYF. Based on the CDR3 plus reference TRBV7-2 and TRBJ2-7, the full variable domain is GAGVSQSPSNKVTEKGKDVELRCDPISGHTALYWYRQSLGQGLEFLIYFQGNSAPDKSGLPSDRFSAERTGGSVSTLTIQRTQQEDSAVYLCASSLGGTGAEQYFGPGTRLTVT.

This clone was counted between two and nine times. The chain carries TRBV30 and TRBJ2-1; 8 bases align to TRBD2. This CDR3 is built from 15 residues. Germline CDR1 GTSNPN, CDR2 SVGIG (reference sequence). V dropped 0 bases and J dropped 3; count of bases not matched to a gene: 4. The DNA of the CDR3 is TGTGCCTGGAGTGTGGGGACTAGTCGCTACAATGAGCAGTTCTTC. It translates to CAWSVGTSRYNEQFF.

V usage is TRBV19 and J usage is TRBJ1-1; TRBD1 aligns across 10 bases. J was trimmed by 2 bases and V by 6 bases; bases with no gene match: 9. The CDR3 extends over 16 amino acids. The germline V gene has CDR1 LNHDA and CDR2 SQIVND (reference sequence). The CDR3 region is CASSALDRGVNTEAFF. The CDR3 nucleotides are TGTGCCAGTAGCGCCTTGGACAGGGGGGTTAACACTGAAGCTTTCTTT.

The rearrangement links TRBV19 to TRBJ1-1; no firm D call. Germline lookup yields CDR1 LNHDA and CDR2 SQIVND (reference sequence). The V gene lost 3 bases and the J gene lost 2 bases, with 10 bases spanning the gap. The CDR3 covers 14 residues. CDR3 loop: CASSMAGFNTEAFF. CDR3 nucleotide sequence: TGTGCCAGTAGTATGGCCGGGTTCAACACTGAAGCTTTCTTT.

This chain connects TRBV7-2 to TRBJ2-2; 8 positions match TRBD2. The ends lost 3 bases at V and 3 bases at J; junction bases unmatched: 6. There are 16 residues in the CDR3. The V gene's germline CDR1 is SGHTA and CDR2 FQGNSA. DNA for the CDR3: TGTGCCAGCAGCTTTAACGGGGGGGCGGACACCGGGGAGCTGTTTTTT. It translates to CASSFNGGADTGELFF.

The rearrangement links TRBV27 to TRBJ1-1; a possible D gene is TRBD1 (5 bases). This CDR3 contains 15 residues. CDR1 and CDR2 (germline): MNHEY, SMNVEV (reference sequence). V lost 6 bases and J lost 5, with 19 bases in between. For the CDR3, the DNA is TGTGCCAGCAGGCCGGTCCTTCGGGGGGGAACTGAAGCTTTCTTT. Protein sequence: CASRPVLRGGTEAFF.

This chain connects TRBV4-3 to TRBJ1-4; D is perhaps TRBD1 (5 bases). The germline V gene has CDR1 LGHNA and CDR2 YSLEER. Trimming left V 5 bases short and J 7 bases short, with 11 bases between. The CDR3 extends over 13 amino acids. The CDR3 DNA reads TGCGCCAGCAGCACCGGGGGGACTGAAAAACTGTTTTTT. Its translation: CASSTGGTEKLFF.